This entry lists 14 T cell receptor beta chains sequenced from one sample in a study of blood T cell repertoires in COVID-19 (dated by TCRdb to the early 2020s). Libraries came from the immunoSEQ multiplex PCR assay. This is the immuneACCESS table as TCRdb keeps it, with only in-frame sequences that have V and J called. A part of the clones is gone; compared with another copy, unresolved V genes explain less than half, and the rest is unexplained. In this sample the table shows about 170,000 clones, approximately 85% of which occur a single time. The ten largest account for approximately 7.7% of the sample. Sequencing was done on a sample of peripheral blood. Receptors were obtained from a middle-aged man who had recovered from COVID-19.

This chain uses TRBV12-3 or TRBV12-4 with TRBJ2-5; 7 positions match TRBD1. The J segment lost 7 bases and the V segment lost 5 bases, leaving 7 bases of the junction unmatched. The CDR3 has 13 residues. CDR3 protein: CASSLDRVGTQYF. The CDR3 DNA sequence: TGTGCCAGCAGTCTTGACAGGGTGGGGACCCAGTACTTC.

The V gene is TRBV5-6, the J gene TRBJ1-4; TRBD1 agrees at 7 bases. The CDR3 sequence is 19 residues long. Germline V gene data show CDR1 as SGHDT and CDR2 as YYEEEE. With V trimmed by 4 bases and J by 6 bases, 21 bases remained unmatched. The CDR3 DNA is TGTGCCAGCAGCCCAAATACCGGGACAGTGGCCTCCAACTATGAAAAACTGTTTTTT. As protein: CASSPNTGTVASNYEKLFF.

This clone has just a few counts. The chain has TRBV7-6 and TRBJ1-3, with D possibly TRBD1 on 6 matching bases. The CDR3 extends over 14 amino acids. Germline V CDR1 and CDR2: SGHVS, FNYEAQ. V lost 6 bases and J lost 0, with 9 bases in between. The CDR3 here is CASRAGDSGNTIYF. The CDR3 DNA is TGTGCCAGCAGGGCAGGGGACTCTGGAAACACCATATATTTT.

This chain uses TRBV9 with TRBJ2-1; 11 bases match TRBD2. Germline-derived CDR1 and CDR2 are SGDLS and YYNGEE. V shed 4 bases, J shed 3 bases, and the junction held 9 bases outside the gene matches. This CDR3 region has 17 residues. The CDR3 is CASSLGSSGGIYNEQFF. The CDR3 DNA is TGTGCCAGCAGCCTCGGTTCTAGCGGGGGGATCTACAATGAGCAGTTCTTC.

The chain recombines TRBV19 with TRBJ1-6; 9 bases line up with TRBD1. This CDR3 has 15 amino acids. Losses at the gene ends were 4 bases for V and 10 bases for J; bases not matched to a gene: 8. CDR1 and CDR2 (germline): LNHDA, SQIVND (reference sequence). As DNA, the CDR3 is TGTGCCAGTAGTACGGACAGGGGACAAGGGTCACCCCTCCACTTT. This translates into CASSTDRGQGSPLHF.

This clone came up once. The chain combines TRBV15 with TRBJ2-5; unclear D gene. Germline CDR1 reads LNHNV; CDR2 reads YYDKDF (reference sequence). The length of the CDR3 is 13 residues. Trimming left V 0 bases short and J 4 bases short, with 6 bases between. The CDR3 bases are TGTGCCACCAGCAGAGATCCGGGAGAGACCCAGTACTTC. It yields the protein CATSRDPGETQYF. The full variable domain, its missing parts supplied by reference TRBV15 and TRBJ2-5, is DAMVIQNPRYQVTQFGKPVTLSCSQTLNHNVMYWYQQKSSQAPKLLFHYYDKDFNNEADTPDNFQSRRPNTSFCFLDIRSPGLGDTAMYLCATSRDPGETQYFGPGTRLLVL.

The chain combines TRBV11-2 with TRBJ1-2, with 9 bases lining up with TRBD1. Germline CDR1 and CDR2: SGHAT and FQNNGV. The CDR3 loop spans 14 amino acids. V lost 2 bases and J lost 7; bases outside the gene matches: 5. CDR3 coding DNA: TGTGCCAGCAGCTTATTACAGGGGGCCGCTGGCTACACCTTC. Translating it yields CASSLLQGAAGYTF.

This sequence joins TRBV10-3 and TRBJ2-3; no clear D gene. The length of the CDR3 is 13 residues. CDR1 is ENHRY and CDR2 is SYGVKD in the germline V gene. Deletions cut 11 bases from V and 2 bases from J, with 14 bases between. The CDR3 DNA reads TGTGCCTCGAGTAGAAGCCCCACAGATACGCAGTATTTT. This translates into CASSRSPTDTQYF.

The CDR3 DNA reads TGTGCCAGCAGCCCCAGAAGAGACAGGGAGGAGACCCAGTACTTC. Translating gives CASSPRRDREETQYF. The V call is TRBV7-2, the J call TRBJ2-5; 7 nucleotides line up with TRBD1. CDR1 is SGHTA, CDR2 FQGNSA, per germline. This CDR3 is 15 amino acids long. The junction had 11 bases not matched to a gene; V was cut back by 5 bases and J by 5 bases.

CDR3: CASSPRDSRNSPLHF. The CDR3 coding sequence is TGTGCCAGCAGCCCCAGGGACAGCAGGAATTCACCCCTCCACTTT. The genes are TRBV9 and TRBJ1-6, with TRBD1 matching 7 bases. This CDR3 has 15 amino acids. Unmatched junction bases numbered 8, after V lost 4 bases and J lost 7 bases. Germline V gives CDR1 SGDLS, CDR2 YYNGEE.

The V gene is TRBV2, the J gene TRBJ2-3; maybe TRBD2 (6 bases). The length of the CDR3 is 15 residues. Germline V lookup: CDR1 SNHLY, CDR2 FYNNEI. The V end was cut by 4 bases, the J end by 4 bases, with 15 bases between. For the CDR3, the DNA is TGTGCCAGCAGTGGTCCGGGAGCCCGGGCAGATACGCAGTATTTT. The encoded protein is CASSGPGARADTQYF.

The chain combines TRBV6-5 with TRBJ1-3; 8 positions agree with TRBD1. CDR1 and CDR2 (germline): MNHEY, SVGAGI. The CDR3 has 15 residues. J was trimmed by 7 bases and V by 2 bases; bases with no gene match: 7. The CDR3 region has the DNA TGTGCCAGCAGTTACAGTAGGACAGGGAGTAACACCATATATTTT. Its translation: CASSYSRTGSNTIYF.

The chain uses TRBV9 and TRBJ2-7; D is possibly TRBD2 (6 bases). The CDR3 loop spans 15 amino acids. Germline lookup yields CDR1 SGDLS and CDR2 YYNGEE. Trimming removed 2 bases from V and 2 bases from J, with 14 bases in between. CDR3 sequence: CASSVMGDSPYEQYF. The DNA for the CDR3 is TGTGCCAGCAGCGTGATGGGGGACTCCCCCTACGAGCAGTACTTC.

V and J are TRBV4-3 and TRBJ2-5, with a weak D call TRBD1 (5 bases). This CDR3 is 14 amino acids long. V gave up 0 bases and J gave up 5 bases, with 10 bases separating them. CDR1 is LGHNA, CDR2 YSLEER, per germline. For the CDR3, the DNA is TGCGCCAGCAGCCAAGATCCAGGGTGGGAGACCCAGTACTTC. Its protein product is CASSQDPGWETQYF.